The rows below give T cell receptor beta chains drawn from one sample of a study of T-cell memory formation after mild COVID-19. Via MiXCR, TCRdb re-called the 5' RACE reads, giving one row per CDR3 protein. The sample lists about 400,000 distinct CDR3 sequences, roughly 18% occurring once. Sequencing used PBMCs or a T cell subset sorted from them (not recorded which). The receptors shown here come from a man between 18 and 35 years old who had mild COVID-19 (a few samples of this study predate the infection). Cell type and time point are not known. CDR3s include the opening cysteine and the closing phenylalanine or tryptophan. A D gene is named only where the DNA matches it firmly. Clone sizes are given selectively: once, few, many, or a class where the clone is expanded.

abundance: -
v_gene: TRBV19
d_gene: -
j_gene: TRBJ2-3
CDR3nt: TGTGCCAGTAGCCTACCTCCCGGGACAACATCTGTGGATACGCAGTATTTT
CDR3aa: CASSLPPGTTSVDTQYF

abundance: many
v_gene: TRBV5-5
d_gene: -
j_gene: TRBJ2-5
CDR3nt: TGTGCCAGCAGCTTGCGCTCGTACCAAGAGACCCAGTACTTC
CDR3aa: CASSLRSYQETQYF

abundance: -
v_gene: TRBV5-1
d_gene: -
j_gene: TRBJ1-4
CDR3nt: TGCGCCAGCAGCTTGGGGGGGACTTCTAATGAAAAACTGTTTTTT
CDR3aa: CASSLGGTSNEKLFF

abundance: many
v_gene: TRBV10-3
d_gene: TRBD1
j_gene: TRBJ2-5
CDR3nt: TGTGCCATCAGCTCAGGGGGCAAAGAGACCCAGTACTTC
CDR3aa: CAISSGGKETQYF

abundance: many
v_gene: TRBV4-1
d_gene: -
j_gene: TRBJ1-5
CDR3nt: TGCGCCAGCAGCCAAGGTCAGGGACCCAGCAATCAGCCCCAGCATTTT
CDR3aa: CASSQGQGPSNQPQHF

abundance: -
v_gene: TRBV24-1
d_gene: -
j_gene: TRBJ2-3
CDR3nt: TGTGCCACCAGTGACAGCACAGATACGCAGTATTTT
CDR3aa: CATSDSTDTQYF

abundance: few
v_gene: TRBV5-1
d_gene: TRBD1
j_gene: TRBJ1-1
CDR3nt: TGCGCCAGCAGCTTAGACAGGGGGCTAGATGAAGCTTTCTTT
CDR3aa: CASSLDRGLDEAFF

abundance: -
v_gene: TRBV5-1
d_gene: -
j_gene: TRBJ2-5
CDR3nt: TGCGCCAGCACCGCTAGGACCCAAGAGACCCAGTACTTC
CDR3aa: CASTARTQETQYF

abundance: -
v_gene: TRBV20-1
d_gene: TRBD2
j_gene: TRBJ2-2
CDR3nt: TGCAGTGCTAGCTGGGGAGGGACCGGGGAGCTGTTTTTT
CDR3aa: CSASWGGTGELFF

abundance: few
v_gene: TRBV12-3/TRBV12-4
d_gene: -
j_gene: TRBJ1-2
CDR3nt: TGTGCCAGCAGTTTGAAGTACTCCTATGGCTACACCTTC
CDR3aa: CASSLKYSYGYTF

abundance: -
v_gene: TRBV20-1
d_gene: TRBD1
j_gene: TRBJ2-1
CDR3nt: TGCAGTGCTAGAGATTTGCTCCGCGACAGGGGGCTGATGCGGACGGATGGGAATGAGCAGTTCTTC
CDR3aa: CSARDLLRDRGLMRTDGNEQFF

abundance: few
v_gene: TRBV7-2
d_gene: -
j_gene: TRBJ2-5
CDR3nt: TGTGCCAGCAGCTCGACTATCGAAGAGACCCAGTACTTC
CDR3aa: CASSSTIEETQYF

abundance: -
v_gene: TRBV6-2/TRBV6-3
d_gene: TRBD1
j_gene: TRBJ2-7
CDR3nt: TGTGCCAGCAGTCCCGGCCTGGTTGACAGGGGCTTGGAGCAGTACTTC
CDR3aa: CASSPGLVDRGLEQYF

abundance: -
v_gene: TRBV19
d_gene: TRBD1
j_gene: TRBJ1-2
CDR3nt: TGTGCCGTGGGACGGGACAGGGAAAAATATGGCTACACCTTC
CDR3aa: CAVGRDREKYGYTF

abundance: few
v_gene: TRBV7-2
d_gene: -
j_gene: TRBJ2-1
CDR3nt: TGTGCCAGCAGCCGCGACGATGTCTCCTACAATGAGCAGTTCTTC
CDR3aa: CASSRDDVSYNEQFF

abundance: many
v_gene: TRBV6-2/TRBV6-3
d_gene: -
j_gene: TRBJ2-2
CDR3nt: TGTGCCAGCAGTTGGACGGTTTATCTGACCGGGGAGCTGTTTTTT
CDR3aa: CASSWTVYLTGELFF

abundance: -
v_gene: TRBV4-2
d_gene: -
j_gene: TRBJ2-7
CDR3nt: TGTGCCAGCAGCCCAGGCCGGGACTCCTACGAGCAGTACTTC
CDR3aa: CASSPGRDSYEQYF

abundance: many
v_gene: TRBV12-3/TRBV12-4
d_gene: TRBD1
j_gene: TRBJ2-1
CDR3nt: TGTGCCAGCAGTTCAGGGACAGTGGCGTTCTTC
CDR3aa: CASSSGTVAFF

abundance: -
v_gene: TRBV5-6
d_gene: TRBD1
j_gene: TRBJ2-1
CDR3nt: TGTGCCAGCAGCTTACCGGGACAGGGTCAGGATGAGCAGTTCTTC
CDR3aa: CASSLPGQGQDEQFF

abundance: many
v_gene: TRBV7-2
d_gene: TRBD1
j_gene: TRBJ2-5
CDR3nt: TGTGCCAGCAGCTGGAAGGACAGGCCCATCTTC
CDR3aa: CASSWKDRPIF

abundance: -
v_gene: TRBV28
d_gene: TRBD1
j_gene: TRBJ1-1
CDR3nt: TGTGCCAGCGGTCGGGACAGATGGAACACTGAAGCTTTCTTT
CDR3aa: CASGRDRWNTEAFF

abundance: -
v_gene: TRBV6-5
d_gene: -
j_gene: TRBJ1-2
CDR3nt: TGTGCCAGCAGTTACCAGACAGCAGCGGGAGGCTACACCTTC
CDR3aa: CASSYQTAAGGYTF

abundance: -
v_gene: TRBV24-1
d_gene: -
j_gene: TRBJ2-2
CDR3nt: TGTGCCACCAGTGCCCTTACGTTAGATTCGGATACCGGGGAGCTGTTTTTT
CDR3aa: CATSALTLDSDTGELFF

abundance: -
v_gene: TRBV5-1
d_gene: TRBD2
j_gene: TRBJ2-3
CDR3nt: TGCGCCAGCAGCGTGGGACTAGCGGGGGTAGATACGCAGTATTTT
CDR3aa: CASSVGLAGVDTQYF

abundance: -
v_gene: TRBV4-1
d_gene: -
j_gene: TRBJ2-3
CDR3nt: TGCGCCAGCAGGAAGCCGAGCACAGATACGCAGTATTTT
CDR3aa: CASRKPSTDTQYF

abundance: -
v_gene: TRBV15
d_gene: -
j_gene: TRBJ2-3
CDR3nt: TGTGCCACCAGCAGCCTGAAAGGCACAGATACGCAGTATTTT
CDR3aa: CATSSLKGTDTQYF

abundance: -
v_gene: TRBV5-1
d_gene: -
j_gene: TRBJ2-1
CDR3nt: TGCGCCAGCAGTCCCCTAGCGTTAAGCCCCTACAATGAGCAGTTCTTC
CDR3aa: CASSPLALSPYNEQFF

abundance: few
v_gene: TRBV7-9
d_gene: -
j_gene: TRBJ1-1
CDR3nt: TGTGCCAGCAGCCCAAGCCCACAGGGTAAGGCCGAAGCTTTCTTT
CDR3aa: CASSPSPQGKAEAFF

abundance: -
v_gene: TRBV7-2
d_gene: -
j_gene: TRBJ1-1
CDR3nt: TGTGCCAGCAGCTTAGATGGGATAGGAGCGAACACTGAAGCTTTCTTT
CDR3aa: CASSLDGIGANTEAFF

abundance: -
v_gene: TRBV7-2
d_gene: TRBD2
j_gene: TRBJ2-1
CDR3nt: TGTGCCAGCAGCGGGGCGGGGGGTGAGCAGTTCTTC
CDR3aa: CASSGAGGEQFF

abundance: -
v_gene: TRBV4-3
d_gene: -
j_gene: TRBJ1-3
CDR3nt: TGCGCCAGCAGCCAATCGACGGGGACTTACTCTGGAAACACCATATATTTT
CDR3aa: CASSQSTGTYSGNTIYF

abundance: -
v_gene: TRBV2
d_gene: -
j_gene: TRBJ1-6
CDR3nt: TGTGCCAGCAGTCAGTCGTACAGGGACTCACCCCTCCACTTT
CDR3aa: CASSQSYRDSPLHF

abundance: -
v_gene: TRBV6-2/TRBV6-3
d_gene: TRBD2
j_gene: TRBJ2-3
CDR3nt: TGTGCCAGCAGATCTAGCGGGAGAACAGATACGCAGTATTTT
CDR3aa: CASRSSGRTDTQYF

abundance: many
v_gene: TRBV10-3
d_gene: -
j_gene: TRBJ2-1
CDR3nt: TGTGCCAGTACGAAAGGACTTGAGCAGTTCTTC
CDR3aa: CASTKGLEQFF

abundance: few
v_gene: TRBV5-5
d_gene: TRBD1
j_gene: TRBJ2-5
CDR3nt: TGTGCCAGCAGCAAAGGGACAGAATTACAAGAGACCCAGTACTTC
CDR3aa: CASSKGTELQETQYF

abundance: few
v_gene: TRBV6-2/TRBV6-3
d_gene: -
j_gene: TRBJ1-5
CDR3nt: TGTGCCAGCAGCTTGGGAGAATTCGTACAGCCCCAGCATTTT
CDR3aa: CASSLGEFVQPQHF

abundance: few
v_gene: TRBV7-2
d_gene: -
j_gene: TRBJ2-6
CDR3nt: TGTGCCAGCAGGGGACTCCTGTCTGGGGCCAACGTCCTGACTTTC
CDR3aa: CASRGLLSGANVLTF

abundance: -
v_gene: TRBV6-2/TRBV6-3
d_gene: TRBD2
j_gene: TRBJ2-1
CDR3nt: TGTGCCAGCAGTTACTCCAATAGCGGGGGGGCCGATGAGCAGTTCTTC
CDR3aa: CASSYSNSGGADEQFF

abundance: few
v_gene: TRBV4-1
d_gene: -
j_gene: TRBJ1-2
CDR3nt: TGCGCCAGCAGCCAAGTACCTCGGGGGGACTATGGCTACACCTTC
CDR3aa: CASSQVPRGDYGYTF

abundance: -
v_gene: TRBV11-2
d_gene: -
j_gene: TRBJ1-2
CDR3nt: TGTGCCAGCAGCCCCACCTCACGGACGGAATCCTATGGCTACACCTTC
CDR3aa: CASSPTSRTESYGYTF

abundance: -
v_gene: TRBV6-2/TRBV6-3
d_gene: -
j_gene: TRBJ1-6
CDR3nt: TGTGCCAGCAGTTACTCAGGGGCGCGGAATTCACCCCTCCACTTT
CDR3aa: CASSYSGARNSPLHF

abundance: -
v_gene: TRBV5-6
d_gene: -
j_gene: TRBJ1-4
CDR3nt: TGTGCCAGCAGCCCACCTACCTCACGCTCGGCCCGTAATGAAAAACTGTTTTTT
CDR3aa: CASSPPTSRSARNEKLFF

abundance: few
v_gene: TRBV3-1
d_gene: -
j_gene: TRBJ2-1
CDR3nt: TGTGCCAGCAGCCAAGATTTCAGGGGCGGGGGAACAACGTTC
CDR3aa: CASSQDFRGGGTTF

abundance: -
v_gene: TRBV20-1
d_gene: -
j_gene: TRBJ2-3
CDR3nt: TGCAGTGCTAGAGATTTACCAGGTCCGCGGGGTACGCAGTATTTT
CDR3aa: CSARDLPGPRGTQYF

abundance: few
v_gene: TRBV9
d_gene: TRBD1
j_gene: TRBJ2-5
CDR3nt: TGTGCCAGCAGCGTAGGGACAGGGGAGGGGACCCAGTACTTC
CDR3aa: CASSVGTGEGTQYF

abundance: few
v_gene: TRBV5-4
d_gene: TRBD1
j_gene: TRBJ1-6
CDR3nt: TGTGCCAGCAGCGAGGACAGGCGCTCCTATAATTCACCCCTCCACTTT
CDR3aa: CASSEDRRSYNSPLHF

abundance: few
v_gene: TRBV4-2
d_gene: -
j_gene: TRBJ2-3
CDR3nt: TGTGCCAGCAGCCAAAACGCTTTCGGGGACAGCACAGATACGCAGTATTTT
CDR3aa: CASSQNAFGDSTDTQYF

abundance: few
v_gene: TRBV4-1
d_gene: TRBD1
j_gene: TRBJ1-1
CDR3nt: TGCGCCAGCAGCCAAATACGACAGGGCGTTGAAGCTTTCTTT
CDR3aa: CASSQIRQGVEAFF

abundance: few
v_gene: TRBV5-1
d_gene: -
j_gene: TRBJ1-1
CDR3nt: TGCGCCAGCAGCTTTGGTGAAGACACTGAAGCTTTCTTT
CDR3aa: CASSFGEDTEAFF

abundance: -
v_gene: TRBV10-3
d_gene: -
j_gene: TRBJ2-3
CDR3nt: TGTGCCATCAGTGAGGCGACAGGGAGGACAGATACGCAGTATTTT
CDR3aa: CAISEATGRTDTQYF